This TCR beta chain was identified during a study of shared clonotypes between healthy human individuals. Method: immunoSEQ multiplex PCR; TCRdb's copy keeps in-frame clones and lacks some. The table lists some 360,000 clones, around 79% of them singletons. Memory CD4+ cells were the fraction left after CD45RA+ naive selection. Trimming stripped 7 bases from V and 2 bases from J, with 26 bases between. The CDR3 consists of 18 residues. CDR1 and CDR2 (germline): MNHEY, SMNVEV (reference sequence). This clonotype was obtained from a man aged 30 to 39 in good health. The specimen sequenced was memory CD4+ T cells sorted from blood. This sample's subset: CD45RA-negative fraction. V and J are TRBV27 and TRBJ2-5, with TRBD2 as a possible D gene (6 bases). DNA of the CDR3: TGTGCCAGCACTTTCAACCCCCGGGACTGCAACGAACAAGAGACCCAGTACTTC. It codes for CASTFNPRDCNEQETQYF.